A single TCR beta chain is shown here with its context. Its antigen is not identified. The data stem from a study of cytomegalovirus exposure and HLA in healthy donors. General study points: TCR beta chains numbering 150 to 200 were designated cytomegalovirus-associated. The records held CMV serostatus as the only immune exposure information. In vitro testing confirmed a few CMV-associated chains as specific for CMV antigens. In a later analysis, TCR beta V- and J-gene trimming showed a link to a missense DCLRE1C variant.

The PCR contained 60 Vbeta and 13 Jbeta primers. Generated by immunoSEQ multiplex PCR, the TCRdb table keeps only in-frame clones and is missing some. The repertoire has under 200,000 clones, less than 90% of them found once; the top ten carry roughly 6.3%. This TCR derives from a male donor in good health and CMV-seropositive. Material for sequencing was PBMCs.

The CDR3 protein is CASSATGARTDTQYF. CDR3 bases: TGTGCCAGCAGTGCTACAGGGGCTCGCACAGATACGCAGTATTTT. The chain combines TRBV6-1 with TRBJ2-3; the match to TRBD1 covers 7 bases. Germline CDR1 reads MNHNS; CDR2 reads SASEGT. This CDR3 spans 15 amino acids. With V trimmed by 4 bases and J by 1 base, 5 bases remained unmatched.